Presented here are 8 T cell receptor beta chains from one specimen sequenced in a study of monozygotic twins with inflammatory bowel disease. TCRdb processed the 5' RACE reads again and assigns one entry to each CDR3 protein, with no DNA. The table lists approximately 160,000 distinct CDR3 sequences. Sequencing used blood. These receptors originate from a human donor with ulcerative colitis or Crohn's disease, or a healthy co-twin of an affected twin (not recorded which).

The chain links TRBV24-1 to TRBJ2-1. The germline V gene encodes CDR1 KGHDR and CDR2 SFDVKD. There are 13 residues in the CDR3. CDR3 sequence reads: CATSDPPDNEQFF.

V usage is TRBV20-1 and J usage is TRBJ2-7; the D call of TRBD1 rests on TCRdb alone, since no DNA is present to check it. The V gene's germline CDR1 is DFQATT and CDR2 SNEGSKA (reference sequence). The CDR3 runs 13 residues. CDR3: CSARTGGVGEQYF.

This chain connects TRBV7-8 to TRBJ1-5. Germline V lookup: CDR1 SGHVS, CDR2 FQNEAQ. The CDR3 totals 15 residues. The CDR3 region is CASSLGGMNNQPQHF.

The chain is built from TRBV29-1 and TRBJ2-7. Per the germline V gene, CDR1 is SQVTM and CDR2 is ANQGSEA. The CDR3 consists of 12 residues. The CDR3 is CSVGAKENEQYF.

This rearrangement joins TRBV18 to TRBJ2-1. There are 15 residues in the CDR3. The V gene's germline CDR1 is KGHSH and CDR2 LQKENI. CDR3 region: CASSLDSETYNEQFF.

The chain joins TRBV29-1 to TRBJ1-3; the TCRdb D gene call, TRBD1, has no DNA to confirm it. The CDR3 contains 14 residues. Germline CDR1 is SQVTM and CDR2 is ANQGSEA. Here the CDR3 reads CSVAGRDSGNTIYF.

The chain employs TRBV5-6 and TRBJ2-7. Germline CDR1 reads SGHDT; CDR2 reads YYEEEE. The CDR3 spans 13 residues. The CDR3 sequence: CASSHTDSYEQYF.

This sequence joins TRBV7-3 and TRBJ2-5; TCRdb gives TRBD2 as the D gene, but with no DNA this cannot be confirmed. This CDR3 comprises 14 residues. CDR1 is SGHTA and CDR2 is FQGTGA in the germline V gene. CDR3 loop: CASSLRAQVGTQYF.